Sequencing of this T cell receptor (beta chain) was carried out in a study of blood T cell repertoires in COVID-19. On the study more broadly: Both acute and convalescent COVID-19 samples were obtained from the United States, Italy and Spain. The cDNA or gDNA used as material had been derived from T cells, B-cell-depleted T cells, or PBMCs.

This clone was seen many times. Per the original methods: Researchers report that nucleated cell counts were estimated from reference gene primer amplification. Assay used: immunoSEQ multiplex PCR; TCRdb lists only in-frame clones, some missing. The DNA was the basis for D and trimming; V, J and clone size are from that table. Of approximately 190,000 clones listed, more than 85% are singletons. Trimming shortened V by 8 bases and J by 0 bases, and 13 bases separated the two germline ends. The CDR3 loop spans 15 amino acids. Per the germline V gene, CDR1 is MNHEY and CDR2 is SVGAGI. Which cohort a participant joined came from the clinical history participants gave.

The rearrangement joins TRBV6-5 to TRBJ2-2; a possible D gene is TRBD1 (6 bases). This TCR was sampled from a woman in her forties in a cohort exposed to, infected with or recovered from COVID-19 (not recorded which). The sequenced material came from PBMCs or T cells enriched from blood (not recorded which). CDR3 region: CASSRDITNTGELFF. In DNA form, the CDR3 reads TGTGCCAGCTCCCGGGACATTACGAACACCGGGGAGCTGTTTTTT.